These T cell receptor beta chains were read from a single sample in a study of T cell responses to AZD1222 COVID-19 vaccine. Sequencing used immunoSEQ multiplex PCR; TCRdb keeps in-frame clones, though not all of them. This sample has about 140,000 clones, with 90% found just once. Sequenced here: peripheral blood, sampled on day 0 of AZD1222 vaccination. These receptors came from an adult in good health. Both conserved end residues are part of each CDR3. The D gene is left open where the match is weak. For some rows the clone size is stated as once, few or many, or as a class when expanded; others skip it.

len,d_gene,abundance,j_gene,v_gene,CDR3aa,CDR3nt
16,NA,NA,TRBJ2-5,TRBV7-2,CASSYSRAAPGETQYF,TGTGCCAGCAGCTACAGCAGGGCGGCGCCGGGTGAGACCCAGTACTTC
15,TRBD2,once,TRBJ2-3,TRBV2,CASSDGGGSTDTQYF,TGTGCCAGCAGTGACGGCGGGGGGAGCACAGATACGCAGTATTTT
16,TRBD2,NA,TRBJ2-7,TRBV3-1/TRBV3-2,CASSQGGLADIYEQYF,TGTGCCAGCAGCCAAGGTGGACTAGCGGATATCTACGAGCAGTACTTC
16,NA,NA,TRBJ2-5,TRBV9,CASSVVGLDPQETQYF,TGTGCCAGCAGCGTAGTTGGGTTGGACCCACAAGAGACCCAGTACTTC
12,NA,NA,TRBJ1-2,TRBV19,CASSPTAGAYTF,TGTGCCAGTAGTCCGACAGCAGGGGCCTACACCTTC
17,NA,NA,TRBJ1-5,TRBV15,CATSRDIGRVGNQPQHF,TGTGCCACCAGCAGAGATATAGGCAGGGTGGGGAATCAGCCCCAGCATTTT
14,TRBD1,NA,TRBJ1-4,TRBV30,CAWSVGTGEEKLFF,TGTGCCTGGAGTGTCGGGACAGGGGAAGAAAAACTGTTTTTT
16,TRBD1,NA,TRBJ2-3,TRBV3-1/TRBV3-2,CASTSPGQGTTDTQYF,TGTGCCAGCACCTCTCCGGGACAGGGGACCACAGATACGCAGTATTTT
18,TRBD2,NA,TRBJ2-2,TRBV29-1,CSVVPGTSGSFATGELFF,TGCAGCGTTGTCCCCGGGACTAGCGGGAGTTTCGCCACCGGGGAGCTGTTTTTT
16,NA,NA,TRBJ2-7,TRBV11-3,CASTLVSRGHSYEQYF,TGTGCCAGCACCCTAGTCTCGCGGGGCCACTCCTACGAGCAGTACTTC
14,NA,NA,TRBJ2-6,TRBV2,CASTLGQGANVLTF,TGTGCCAGCACGCTGGGGCAGGGGGCCAACGTCCTGACTTTC
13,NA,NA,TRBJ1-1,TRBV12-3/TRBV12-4,CASSLIGTTPAFF,TGTGCCAGCAGTTTAATAGGGACCACCCCCGCTTTCTTT
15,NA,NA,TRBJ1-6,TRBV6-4,CASSPQADDNSPLHF,TGTGCCAGCAGCCCCCAGGCAGATGATAATTCACCCCTCCACTTT
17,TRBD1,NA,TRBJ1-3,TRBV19,CASSFRGQGSSGNTIYF,TGTGCCAGTAGTTTTAGGGGGCAGGGGAGCTCTGGAAACACCATATATTTT
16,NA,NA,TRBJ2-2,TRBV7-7,CASSLAGTQNTGELFF,TGTGCTAGCAGCTTAGCCGGGACTCAGAACACCGGGGAGCTGTTTTTT
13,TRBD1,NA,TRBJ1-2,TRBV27,CASSLSGQGGYTF,TGTGCCAGCAGTCTCTCGGGACAGGGAGGGTACACCTTC
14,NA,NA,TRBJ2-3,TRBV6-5,CASIWGPFTDTQYF,TGTGCCAGCATATGGGGGCCCTTCACAGATACGCAGTATTTT
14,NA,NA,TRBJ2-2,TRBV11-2,CASSTIGGAGELFF,TGTGCCAGCAGCACAATCGGGGGAGCCGGGGAGCTGTTTTTT
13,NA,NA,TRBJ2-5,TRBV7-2,CASSGQLGETQYF,TGTGCCAGCAGCGGACAGTTGGGAGAGACCCAGTACTTC
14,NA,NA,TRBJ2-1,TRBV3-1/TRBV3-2,CASSQVAQSDEQFF,TGTGCCAGCAGCCAAGTGGCGCAGTCTGATGAGCAGTTCTTC
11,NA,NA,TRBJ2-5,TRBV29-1,CSVFEAETQYF,TGCAGCGTTTTTGAGGCCGAGACCCAGTACTTC
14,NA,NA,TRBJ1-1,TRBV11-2,CASSLGSLATEAFF,TGTGCCAGCAGCCTAGGTTCCCTGGCAACTGAAGCTTTCTTT
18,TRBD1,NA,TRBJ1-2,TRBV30,CAWTRGGTGGQRGYGYTF,TGTGCCTGGACGAGGGGTGGGACAGGGGGGCAGAGGGGCTATGGCTACACCTTC
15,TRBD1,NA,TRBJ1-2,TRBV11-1,CASSLEGQGLDGYTF,TGTGCCAGCAGCTTAGAGGGACAGGGCCTGGATGGCTACACCTTC
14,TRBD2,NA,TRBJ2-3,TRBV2,CASRAAGGPSTQYF,TGTGCCAGCAGGGCAGCGGGGGGGCCAAGTACGCAGTATTTT
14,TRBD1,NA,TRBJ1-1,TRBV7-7,CASSPPGTDTEAFF,TGTGCTAGCAGCCCCCCTGGGACAGACACTGAAGCTTTCTTT
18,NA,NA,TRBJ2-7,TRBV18,CASSPSNPRDLRVYEQYF,TGTGCCAGCTCACCATCGAACCCCCGGGACCTGAGGGTCTACGAGCAGTACTTC
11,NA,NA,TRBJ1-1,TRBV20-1,CSAGRADQAFF,TGCAGTGCCGGGCGGGCGGATCAGGCTTTCTTT
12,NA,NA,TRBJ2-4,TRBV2,CASRLAKNIQYF,TGTGCCAGCCGTCTAGCCAAAAACATTCAGTACTTC
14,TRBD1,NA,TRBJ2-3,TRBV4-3,CASSQGTGRYTQYF,TGCGCCAGCAGCCAAGGGACAGGAAGGTATACGCAGTATTTT
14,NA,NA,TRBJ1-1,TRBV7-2,CASSPGGGRAEAFF,TGTGCCAGCAGCCCCGGTGGGGGGCGGGCTGAAGCTTTCTTT
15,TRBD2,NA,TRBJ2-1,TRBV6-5,CASRADGTSPNEQFF,TGTGCCAGCAGGGCAGACGGGACTAGTCCCAATGAGCAGTTCTTC
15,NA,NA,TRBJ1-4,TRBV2,CASREPVATNEKLFF,TGTGCCAGCAGGGAACCGGTTGCAACTAATGAAAAACTGTTTTTT
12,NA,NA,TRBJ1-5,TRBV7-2,CASSTTNQPQHF,TGTGCCAGCAGCACCACCAATCAGCCCCAGCATTTT
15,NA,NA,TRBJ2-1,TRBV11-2,CASSLDKGWYNEQFF,TGTGCCAGCAGCTTAGACAAAGGGTGGTACAATGAGCAGTTCTTC
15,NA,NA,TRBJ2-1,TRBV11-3,CASSLMDSTGYEQFF,TGTGCCAGCAGCTTGATGGACAGCACTGGCTATGAGCAGTTCTTC
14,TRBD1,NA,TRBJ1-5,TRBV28,CASSHDRGGQPQHF,TGTGCCAGCAGCCACGACAGGGGTGGACAGCCCCAGCATTTT
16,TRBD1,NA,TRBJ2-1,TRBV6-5,CASSYGTASSYNEQFF,TGTGCCAGCAGTTACGGGACAGCTAGCTCCTACAATGAGCAGTTCTTC
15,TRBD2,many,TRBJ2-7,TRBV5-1,CASSSRRGESGEQYF,TGCGCCAGCAGCTCTAGGCGGGGGGAGTCCGGCGAGCAGTACTTC
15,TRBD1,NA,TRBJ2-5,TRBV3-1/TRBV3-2,CASSPLDRGVETQYF,TGTGCCAGCAGCCCTCTGGACAGGGGCGTCGAGACCCAGTACTTC
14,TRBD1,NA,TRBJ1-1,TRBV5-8,CASSFPGGRTEAFF,TGTGCCAGCAGCTTCCCAGGGGGAAGAACTGAAGCTTTCTTT
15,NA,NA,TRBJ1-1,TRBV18,CASSPLDSMNTEAFF,TGTGCCAGCTCACCCCTGGACAGCATGAACACTGAAGCTTTCTTT
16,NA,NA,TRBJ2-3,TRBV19,CASSSQVMWSTDTQYF,TGTGCCAGTAGTTCCCAGGTAATGTGGTCCACAGATACGCAGTATTTT
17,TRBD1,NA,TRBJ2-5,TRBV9,CASSPSGTGGAEETQYF,TGTGCCAGCAGCCCCAGCGGGACAGGGGGCGCAGAAGAGACCCAGTACTTC
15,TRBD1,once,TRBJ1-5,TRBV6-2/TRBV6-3,CASSSGTGGVQPQHF,TGTGCCAGCAGCTCTGGGACAGGGGGTGTGCAGCCCCAGCATTTT
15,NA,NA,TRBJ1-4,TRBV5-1,CASSLQGLTNEKLFF,TGCGCCAGCAGCTTGCAGGGTTTAACTAATGAAAAACTGTTTTTT
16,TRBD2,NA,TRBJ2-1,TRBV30,CAWGPSGRGVNNEQFF,TGTGCCTGGGGGCCTAGCGGGAGGGGGGTAAACAATGAGCAGTTCTTC
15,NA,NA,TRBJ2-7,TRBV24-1,CATSDADRLPYEQYF,TGTGCCACCAGTGATGCCGACAGGCTACCCTACGAGCAGTACTTC
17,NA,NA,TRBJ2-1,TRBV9,CASRALNRGNLDNEQFF,TGTGCCAGCAGGGCCCTAAATAGGGGCAATCTGGACAATGAGCAGTTCTTC
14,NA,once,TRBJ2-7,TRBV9,CASSVGSGGGEQYF,TGTGCCAGCAGCGTAGGGTCGGGGGGCGGCGAGCAGTACTTC
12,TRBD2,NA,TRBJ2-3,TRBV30,CAWGLAGGTQYF,TGTGCCTGGGGACTAGCGGGGGGAACGCAGTATTTT
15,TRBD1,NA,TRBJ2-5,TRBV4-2,CASSPGQGPQETQYF,TGTGCCAGCAGCCCCGGACAGGGGCCCCAAGAGACCCAGTACTTC
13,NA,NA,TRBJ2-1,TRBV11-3,CASSLQGYNEQFF,TGTGCCAGCAGCTTGCAGGGTTACAATGAGCAGTTCTTC
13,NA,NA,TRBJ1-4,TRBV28,CASSLYTNEKLFF,TGTGCCAGCAGTTTATACACAAATGAAAAACTGTTTTTT
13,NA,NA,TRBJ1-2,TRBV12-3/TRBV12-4,CASSLRGGHGYTF,TGTGCCAGCAGTTTACGGGGGGGTCATGGCTACACCTTC
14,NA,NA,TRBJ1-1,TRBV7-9,CASSLSSGQVEAFF,TGTGCCAGCAGCTTAAGTTCGGGCCAGGTTGAAGCTTTCTTT
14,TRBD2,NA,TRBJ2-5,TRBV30,CAWSLAGVEETQYF,TGTGCCTGGAGCCTAGCGGGAGTGGAGGAGACCCAGTACTTC
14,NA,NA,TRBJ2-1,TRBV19,CASSIEDSHNEQFF,TGTGCCAGTAGTATAGAAGACAGTCACAATGAGCAGTTCTTC
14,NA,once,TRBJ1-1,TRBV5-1,CASSPGLLNTEAFF,TGCGCCAGCAGCCCGGGACTGCTGAACACTGAAGCTTTCTTT
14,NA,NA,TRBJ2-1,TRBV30,CAWSAGEEFNEQFF,TGTGCCTGGAGTGCGGGAGAGGAATTCAATGAGCAGTTCTTC